This T cell receptor (beta chain) was identified during a study of T-cell memory formation after mild COVID-19. Background on the study: The study found TCR clusters largely donor specific. Study-wide points: Pre-infection memory contained some responding clones, which suggested that cross-reactive memory had joined. A second wave of clones peaked on day 37, and their SARS-CoV-2 specificity went unconfirmed. Day 15 to 85 contracting clones showed balanced CD4/CD8; later expanders leaned CD4+.

With regard to this clonotype: As yet, its antigen is unknown.

Germline assignment: CDR1 DFQATT and CDR2 SNEGSKA (reference sequence). CDR3 length: 14 residues. The V end was cut by 3 bases, the J end by 5 bases, with 16 bases between. TCRdb re-called the 5' RACE reads through MiXCR, storing one row per CDR3 protein. Of 550,000 to 700,000 distinct CDR3 sequences in the sample, 15% to 20% are singletons; the top ten hold roughly 7.7%. This sequence originates from an adult woman who had mild COVID-19 (a few samples of this study predate the infection). Cell type and time point are not known. The V gene is TRBV20-1, the J gene TRBJ1-2; no reliable D call. Sequenced input: PBMCs or a T cell subset sorted from them (not recorded which). The CDR3: CSASSPEERYGYTF. DNA for the CDR3: TGCAGTGCTAGCTCCCCCGAGGAACGATATGGCTACACCTTC.